The 4 T cell receptor beta chains in this list originate from one sample, sequenced in a study of cytomegalovirus exposure and HLA in healthy donors. Primers included in the PCR were 60 Vbeta and 13 Jbeta primers. The method was immunoSEQ multiplex PCR; TCRdb's version includes in-frame clones alone and lacks a portion of them. The data contain roughly 170,000 clones, about four fifths of them singletons. Specimen: PBMCs. These receptors came from a young man in good health and CMV-seronegative.

The DNA for the CDR3 is TGTGCCAGCAGCCGGAGGACAGGGTCCTATGGCTACACCTTC. This translates into CASSRRTGSYGYTF. This chain links TRBV7-6 with TRBJ1-2, with 8 bases aligning to TRBD1. The germline V gene has CDR1 SGHVS and CDR2 FNYEAQ. CDR3 length equals 14 residues. The junction had 6 bases not matched to a gene; V was cut back by 5 bases and J by 4 bases. The entire variable domain, with the rest obtained from reference TRBV7-6 and TRBJ1-2, is as follows: GAGVSQSPRYKVTKRGQDVALRCDPISGHVSLYWYRQALGQGPEFLTYFNYEAQQDKSGLPNDRFSAERPEGSISTLTIQRTEQRDSAMYRCASSRRTGSYGYTFGSGTRLTVV.

The genes are TRBV4-3 and TRBJ2-7; D is unresolved. The CDR3 consists of 13 residues. V was clipped by 0 bases and J by 5 bases, with 8 bases between them. CDR1 is LGHNA and CDR2 is YSLEER in the germline V gene. Written as DNA, the CDR3 is TGCGCCAGCAGCCAAGATCAGGTGGACGAGCAGTACTTC. Translation: CASSQDQVDEQYF.

The J gene is TRBJ2-3, the V gene TRBV5-1; D is ambiguous. The CDR3 sequence is 13 residues long. The V gene lost 5 bases and the J gene lost 4 bases, with 11 bases spanning the gap. Germline loops: CDR1 SGHRS, CDR2 YFSETQ. CDR3 sequence reads: CASRLDGADTQYF. As DNA, the CDR3 is TGCGCCAGCAGACTCGACGGAGCAGATACGCAGTATTTT.

The CDR3 is CASTEDRGWSPLHF. In DNA, the CDR3 is TGTGCCAGCACTGAGGACAGGGGCTGGTCACCCCTCCACTTT. The rearrangement joins TRBV6-1 to TRBJ1-6, with 9 nucleotides matching TRBD1. This CDR3 has 14 residues. In germline, CDR1 is MNHNS, CDR2 SASEGT. V was clipped by 7 bases and J by 10 bases; unmatched bases: 8.